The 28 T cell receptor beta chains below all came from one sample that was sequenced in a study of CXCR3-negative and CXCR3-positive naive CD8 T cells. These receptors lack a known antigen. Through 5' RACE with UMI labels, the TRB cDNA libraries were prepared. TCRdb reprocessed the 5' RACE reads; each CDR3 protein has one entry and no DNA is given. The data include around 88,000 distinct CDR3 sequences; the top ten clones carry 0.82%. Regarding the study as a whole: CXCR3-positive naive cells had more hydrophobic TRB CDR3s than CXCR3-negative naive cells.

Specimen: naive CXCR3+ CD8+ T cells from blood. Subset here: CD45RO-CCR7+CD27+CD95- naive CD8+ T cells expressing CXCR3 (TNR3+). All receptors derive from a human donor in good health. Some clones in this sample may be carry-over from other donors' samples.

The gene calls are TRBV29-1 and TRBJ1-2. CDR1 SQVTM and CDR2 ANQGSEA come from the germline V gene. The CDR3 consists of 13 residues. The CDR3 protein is CSVVHGSNYGYTF.

CDR3 amino acids: CASSQTSINEQFF. The chain combines TRBV25-1 with TRBJ2-1; TCRdb's D gene call, TRBD2, goes unchecked for lack of DNA. The CDR3 extends over 13 amino acids. In germline, CDR1 is MGHDK, CDR2 SYGVNS.

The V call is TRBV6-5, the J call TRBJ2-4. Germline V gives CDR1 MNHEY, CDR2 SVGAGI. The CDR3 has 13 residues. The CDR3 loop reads CASSYGSKNIQYF.

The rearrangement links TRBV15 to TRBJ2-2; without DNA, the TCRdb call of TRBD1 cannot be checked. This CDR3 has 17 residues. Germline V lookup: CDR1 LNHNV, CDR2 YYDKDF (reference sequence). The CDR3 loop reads CATSRGTEGAVTGELFF.

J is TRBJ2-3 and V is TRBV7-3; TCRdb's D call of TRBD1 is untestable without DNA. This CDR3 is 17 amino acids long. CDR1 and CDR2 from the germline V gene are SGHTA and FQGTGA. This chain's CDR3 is CASSPNPFSALDDTQYF.

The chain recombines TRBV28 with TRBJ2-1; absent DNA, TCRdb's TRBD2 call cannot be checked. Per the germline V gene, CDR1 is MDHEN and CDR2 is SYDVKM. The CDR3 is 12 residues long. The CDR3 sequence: CASSYGENEQFF.

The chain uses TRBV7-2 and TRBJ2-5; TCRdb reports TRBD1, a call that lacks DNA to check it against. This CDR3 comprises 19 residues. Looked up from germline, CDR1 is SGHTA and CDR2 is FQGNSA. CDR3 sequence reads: CASSQHLDLGRERGETQYF.

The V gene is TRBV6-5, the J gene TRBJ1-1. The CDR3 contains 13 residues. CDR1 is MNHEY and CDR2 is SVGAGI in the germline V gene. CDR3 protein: CASSYGGNTEAFF.

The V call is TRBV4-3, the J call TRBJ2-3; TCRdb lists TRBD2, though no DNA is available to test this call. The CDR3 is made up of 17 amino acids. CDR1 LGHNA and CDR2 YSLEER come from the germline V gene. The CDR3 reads CASSQSGTSASTDTQYF.

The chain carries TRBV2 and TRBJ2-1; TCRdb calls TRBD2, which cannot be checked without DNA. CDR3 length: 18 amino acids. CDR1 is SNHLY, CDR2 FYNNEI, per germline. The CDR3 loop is CASEGFPETSGGDNEQFF.

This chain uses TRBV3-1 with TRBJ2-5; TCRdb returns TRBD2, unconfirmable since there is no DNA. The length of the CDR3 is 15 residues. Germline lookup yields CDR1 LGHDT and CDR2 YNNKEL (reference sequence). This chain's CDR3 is CASSQAIKRMGTQYF.

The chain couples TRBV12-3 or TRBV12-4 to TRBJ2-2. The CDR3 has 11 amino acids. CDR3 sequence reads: CASLAMRELFF.

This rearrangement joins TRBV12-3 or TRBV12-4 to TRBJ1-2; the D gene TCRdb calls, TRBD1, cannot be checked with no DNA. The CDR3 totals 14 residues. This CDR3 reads CASSLGGANYGYTF.

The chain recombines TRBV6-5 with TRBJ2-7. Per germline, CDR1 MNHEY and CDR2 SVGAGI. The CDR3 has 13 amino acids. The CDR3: CASSYSTFREQYF.

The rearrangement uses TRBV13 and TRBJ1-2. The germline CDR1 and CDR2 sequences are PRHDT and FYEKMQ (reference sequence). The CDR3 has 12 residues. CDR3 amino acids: CASSADQLGYTF.

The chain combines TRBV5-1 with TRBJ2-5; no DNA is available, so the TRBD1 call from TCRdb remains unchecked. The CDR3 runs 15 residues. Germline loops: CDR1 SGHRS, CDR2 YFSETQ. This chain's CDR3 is CASSLAGGGQETQYF.

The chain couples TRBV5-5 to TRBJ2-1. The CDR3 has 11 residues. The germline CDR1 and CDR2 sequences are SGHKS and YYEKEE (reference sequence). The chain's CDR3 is CASSVTAEQFF.

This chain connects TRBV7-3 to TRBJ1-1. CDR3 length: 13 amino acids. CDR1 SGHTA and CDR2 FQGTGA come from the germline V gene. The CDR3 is CASSLTLNTEAFF.

The CDR3 spells CASSSRLGGDTQYF. The rearrangement joins TRBV7-2 to TRBJ2-3; the TCRdb D gene call, TRBD1, has no DNA to confirm it. This CDR3 is 14 amino acids long. Germline V CDR1 and CDR2: SGHTA, FQGNSA.

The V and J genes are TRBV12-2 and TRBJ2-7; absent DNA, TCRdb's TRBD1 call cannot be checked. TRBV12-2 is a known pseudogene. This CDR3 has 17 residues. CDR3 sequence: CASRWSRTSDGTYEQYF.

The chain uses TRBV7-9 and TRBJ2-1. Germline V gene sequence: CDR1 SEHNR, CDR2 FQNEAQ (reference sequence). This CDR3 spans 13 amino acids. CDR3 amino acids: CASSLEAHNEQFF.

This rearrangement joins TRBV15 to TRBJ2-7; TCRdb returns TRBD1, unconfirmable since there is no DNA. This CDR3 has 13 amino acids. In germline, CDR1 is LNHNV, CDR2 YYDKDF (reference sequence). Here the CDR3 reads CATGTSDSYEQYF. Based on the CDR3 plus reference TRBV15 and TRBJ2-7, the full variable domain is DAMVIQNPRYQVTQFGKPVTLSCSQTLNHNVMYWYQQKSSQAPKLLFHYYDKDFNNEADTPDNFQSRRPNTSFCFLDIRSPGLGDTAMYLCATGTSDSYEQYFGPGTRLTVT.

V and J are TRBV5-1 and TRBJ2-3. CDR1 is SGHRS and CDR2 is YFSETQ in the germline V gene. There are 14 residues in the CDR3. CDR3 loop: CASSLGFGTDTQYF. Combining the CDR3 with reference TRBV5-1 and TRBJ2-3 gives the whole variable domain KAGVTQTPRYLIKTRGQQVTLSCSPISGHRSVSWYQQTPGQGLQFLFEYFSETQRNKGNFPGRFSGRQFSNSRSEMNVSTLELGDSALYLCASSLGFGTDTQYFGPGTRLTVL.

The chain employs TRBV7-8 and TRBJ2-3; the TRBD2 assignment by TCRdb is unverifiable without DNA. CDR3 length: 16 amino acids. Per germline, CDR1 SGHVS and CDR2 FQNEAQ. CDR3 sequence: CASSSLLAGPTDTQYF. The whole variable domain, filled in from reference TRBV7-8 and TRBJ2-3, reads GAGVSQSPRYKVAKRGQDVALRCDPISGHVSLFWYQQALGQGPEFLTYFQNEAQLDKSGLPSDRFFAERPEGSVSTLKIQRTQQEDSAVYLCASSSLLAGPTDTQYFGPGTRLTVL.

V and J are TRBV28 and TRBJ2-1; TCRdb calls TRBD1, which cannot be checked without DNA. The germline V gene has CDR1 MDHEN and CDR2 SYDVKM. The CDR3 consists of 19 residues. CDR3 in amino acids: CASSLSVRAGTALLWEQFF.

CDR3 sequence reads: CASSFNLEENLHTTGEQYF. V usage is TRBV28 and J usage is TRBJ2-7. The CDR3 length is 19 residues. Germline V lookup: CDR1 MDHEN, CDR2 SYDVKM.

CDR3 loop: CASSSGLYEQYF. The rearrangement joins TRBV7-6 to TRBJ2-7; the TCRdb call, TRBD2, lacks DNA for checking. Germline assignment: CDR1 SGHVS and CDR2 FNYEAQ. This CDR3 is built from 12 residues.

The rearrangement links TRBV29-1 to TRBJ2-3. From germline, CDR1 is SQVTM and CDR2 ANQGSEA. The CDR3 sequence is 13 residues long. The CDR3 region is CSVEDFPRDTQYF.